There are many counts of the clone carrying this T cell receptor (beta chain). Antigen unknown. This record belongs to a study of T cells in Graves' hyperthyroidism and ophthalmopathy. General study points: The model forecast ophthalmopathy, anticipating it by a median 6.5 months before onset. In the blood, most expanded thyroid clonotypes above 0.001 appeared as well.

Per the germline V gene, CDR1 is SGHAT and CDR2 is FQDESV (reference sequence). The CDR3 runs to 17 residues. Trimming removed 0 bases from V and 3 bases from J; junction bases left unmatched: 7. Patients aged 18 to 65 had newly diagnosed hyperthyroidism of under 2 months' duration. Ahead of any ophthalmopathy symptoms, the blood sample was obtained at the first diagnosis of hyperthyroidism. There were TCR beta CDR3 regions amplified from RNA transcripts. Initially, a first-round RT-PCR of the TCR CDR3 employed the HTBI primer set. TCRdb fed the multiplex PCR reads into MiXCR, producing one record per CDR3 protein. Among 280,000 or so distinct CDR3 sequences listed, roughly 15% were seen once.

The chain links TRBV11-1 to TRBJ2-7; 11 bases are shared with TRBD1. Material: blood. This TCR came from a woman aged 50 to 60 with Graves' hyperthyroidism that later progressed to Graves' ophthalmopathy. This chain's CDR3 is CASSLALLDRGLYEQYF. In nucleotides, the CDR3 is TGTGCCAGCAGCTTAGCCTTGTTGGACAGGGGGCTCTACGAGCAGTACTTC.